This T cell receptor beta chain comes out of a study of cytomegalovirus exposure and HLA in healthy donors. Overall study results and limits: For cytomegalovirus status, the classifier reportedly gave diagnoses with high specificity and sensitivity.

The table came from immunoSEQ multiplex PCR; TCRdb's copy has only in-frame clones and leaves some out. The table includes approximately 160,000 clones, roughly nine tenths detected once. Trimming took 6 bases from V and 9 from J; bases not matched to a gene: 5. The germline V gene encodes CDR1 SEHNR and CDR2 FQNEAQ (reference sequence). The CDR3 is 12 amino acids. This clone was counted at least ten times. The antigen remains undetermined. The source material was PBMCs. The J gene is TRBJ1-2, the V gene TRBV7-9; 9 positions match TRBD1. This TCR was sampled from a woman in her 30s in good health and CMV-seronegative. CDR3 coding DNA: TGTGCCAGCAGTCCAGGACAGGGGAGCTACACCTTC. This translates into CASSPGQGSYTF.